This T cell receptor (beta chain) was profiled in a study of blood T cell repertoires in COVID-19. This CDR3 comprises 19 residues. V was pared by 4 bases and J by 3 bases, with 10 bases of the junction left unmatched. The germline CDR1 and CDR2 sequences are KGHDR and SFDVKD. The repertoire was sequenced with immunoSEQ multiplex PCR; TCRdb's copy has only in-frame clones and lacks some. In the table there are approximately 100,000 clones, 70% to 85% of which are singletons. The chain carries TRBV24-1 and TRBJ2-1; 14 positions match TRBD2. Sequenced material: peripheral blood. This sequence was found in a man between 65 and 85 years old with acute or convalescent COVID-19. CDR3 sequence: CATSERLAGGPHNYNEQFF. Here the CDR3 DNA reads TGTGCCACCAGTGAGAGACTAGCGGGAGGGCCCCATAACTACAATGAGCAGTTCTTC.